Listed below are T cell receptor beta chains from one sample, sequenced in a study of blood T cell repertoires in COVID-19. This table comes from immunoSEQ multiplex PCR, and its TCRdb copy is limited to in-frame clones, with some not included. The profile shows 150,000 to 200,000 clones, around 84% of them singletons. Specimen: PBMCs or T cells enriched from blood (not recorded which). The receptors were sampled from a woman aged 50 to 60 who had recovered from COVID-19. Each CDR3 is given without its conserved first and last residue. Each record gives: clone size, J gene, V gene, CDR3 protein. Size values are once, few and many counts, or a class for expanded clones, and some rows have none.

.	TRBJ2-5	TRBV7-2	ASSFSGQETQY
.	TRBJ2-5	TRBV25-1	ASSRSLGEGETQY
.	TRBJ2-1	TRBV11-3	ASSPLGGGVNEQF
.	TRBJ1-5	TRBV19	ASSGLSGTGPVHSNQPQH
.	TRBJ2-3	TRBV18	ASSRDRITSGSTDTQY
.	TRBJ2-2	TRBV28	ASSSAGESLKTGELF
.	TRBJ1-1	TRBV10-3	AIRGTGGYTEAF
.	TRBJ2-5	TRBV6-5	ASRGLAFGETQY
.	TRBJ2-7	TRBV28	ASSFGLSYEQY
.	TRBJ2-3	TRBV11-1	ASSLDGGRSVQY
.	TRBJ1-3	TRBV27	ASSLSGGVNTIY
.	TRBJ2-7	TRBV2	ASSAQGSAYEQY
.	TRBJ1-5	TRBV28	ASRERNQPQH
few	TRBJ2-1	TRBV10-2	ASSVRIAGGDNEQF
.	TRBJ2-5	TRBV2	ASSLSSGGQETQY
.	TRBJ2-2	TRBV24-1	ATSATTGYTGELF
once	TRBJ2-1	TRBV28	ASSLSPGGRYNEQF
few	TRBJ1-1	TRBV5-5	ASSPLGGLEAF
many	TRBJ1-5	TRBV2	ASKTQSNQPQH
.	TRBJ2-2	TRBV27	ASSLLAGGNTGELF
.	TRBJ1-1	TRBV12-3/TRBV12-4	ASSQDRLDEAF
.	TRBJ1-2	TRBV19	ASSSQMGAALGYT